These 11 T cell receptor beta chains came from one sample sequenced in a study of T cells in Graves' hyperthyroidism and ophthalmopathy. TCR beta CDR3 sequences were amplified from RNA transcripts. The HTBI primer set served for first-round RT-PCR of the TCR CDR3. TCRdb recomputed calls from the multiplex PCR reads with MiXCR, one row per CDR3 protein. The table includes around 600,000 distinct CDR3 sequences, about 15% detected once. The sequencing sample was made of blood. The receptor set was obtained from a woman aged 45-59 years with Graves' ophthalmopathy.

This clonotype has ten or more counts. The chain is built from TRBV5-1 and TRBJ2-2; 15 bases are shared with TRBD2. From germline, CDR1 is SGHRS and CDR2 YFSETQ. This CDR3 region has 17 residues. J lost 3 bases, V lost 4 bases, and 4 bases had no gene match. This CDR3 reads CASSTGLAGGDTGELFF. In nucleotides, the CDR3 is TGCGCCAGCAGCACGGGACTAGCGGGAGGAGACACCGGGGAGCTGTTTTTT.

There are many counts of this clonotype. The chain uses TRBV7-9 and TRBJ1-1; possibly TRBD1 for D (6 bases). The CDR3 contains 13 residues. Trimming cost V 8 bases and J 1 base, with 11 bases left between them. Germline CDR1 and CDR2: SEHNR and FQNEAQ (reference sequence). The CDR3 coding sequence is TGTGCCAGCGGAGAGGGACAGAACACTGAAGCTTTCTTT. It yields the protein CASGEGQNTEAFF.

This clonotype was observed at least ten times. The V and J genes are TRBV28 and TRBJ2-1; 7 bases fit TRBD2. The trim removed 6 bases at V and 5 bases at J, leaving 7 bases unmatched. Germline V gene data show CDR1 as MDHEN and CDR2 as SYDVKM. The CDR3 runs to 14 residues. The CDR3 sequence is CASRKGLIHNEQFF. CDR3 DNA: TGTGCCAGCAGAAAGGGACTAATTCACAATGAGCAGTTCTTC.

Of note for this clonotype: A read error may explain this, as a much larger clone is one base away. The CDR3 nucleotides are TGCAGTGCGAAAAAGTTGAGCTCTGGAGACACCATATATTTT. Translation gives CSAKKLSSGDTIYF. The chain links TRBV20-1 to TRBJ1-3; D gene uncertain. The CDR3 is 14 residues long. Germline V CDR1 and CDR2: DFQATT, SNEGSKA (reference sequence).

This clonotype was seen ten or more times. The chain is built from TRBV2 and TRBJ2-7, with 11 bases identical to TRBD2. CDR1 SNHLY and CDR2 FYNNEI come from the germline V gene. V shed 8 bases and J 3 bases; nucleotides not matched to a gene: 0. The CDR3 extends over 12 amino acids. As DNA, the CDR3 is TGTGCCAGCGGGACTAGCGGCTACGAGCAGTACTTC. It yields the protein CASGTSGYEQYF.

This clonotype was observed many times. The CDR3 spells CASSWDRDHNQPQHF. CDR3 coding DNA: TGTGCCAGCAGTTGGGACAGGGATCACAATCAGCCCCAGCATTTT. This sequence joins TRBV6-2 or TRBV6-3 and TRBJ1-5; 9 nucleotides agree with TRBD1. CDR3 length: 15 residues. The junction had 4 bases not matched to a gene; V was cut back by 4 bases and J by 3 bases. Germline values: CDR1 MNHEY, CDR2 SVGEGT.

This chain uses TRBV11-3 with TRBJ2-1; the match to TRBD2 covers 10 bases. CDR3 size: 15 residues. Germline CDR1 SGHNT, CDR2 YENEEA. V shed 4 bases and J 7 bases; nucleotides not matched to a gene: 7. The CDR3 sequence is CASSSSGSFRNEQFF. In DNA form, the CDR3 reads TGTGCCAGCAGCTCTAGCGGGAGTTTTCGGAATGAGCAGTTCTTC.

V gene TRBV19 combines with J gene TRBJ1-5, with D perhaps matching TRBD1 (6 bases). Looked up from germline, CDR1 is LNHDA and CDR2 is SQIVND (reference sequence). Trimming pared 5 bases from V and 6 bases from J, leaving 20 bases between. The CDR3 consists of 16 residues. The CDR3 loop reads CASSVRDTGGGQPQHF. In DNA form, the CDR3 reads TGTGCCAGTAGTGTTCGGGACACCGGGGGCGGTCAGCCCCAGCATTTT. Based on the CDR3 plus reference TRBV19 and TRBJ1-5, the full variable domain is DGGITQSPKYLFRKEGQNVTLSCEQNLNHDAMYWYRQDPGQGLRLIYYSQIVNDFQKGDIAEGYSVSREKKESFPLTVTSAQKNPTAFYLCASSVRDTGGGQPQHFGDGTRLSIL.

Ten or more counts support this clonotype. The rearrangement joins TRBV7-2 to TRBJ2-2; D is undetermined. The ends were cut back, 4 bases at V and 7 bases at J, with 16 bases in the middle. In germline, CDR1 is SGHTA, CDR2 FQGNSA. The CDR3 has 15 residues. CDR3 sequence reads: CASSSPRRLGGELFF. DNA for the CDR3: TGTGCCAGCAGCTCCCCACGCCGGCTGGGCGGGGAGCTGTTTTTT.

This clonotype was detected many times. This CDR3 reads CASSLAGLAGRAGRTYNEQFF. The CDR3 coding sequence is TGCGCCAGCAGCTTGGCGGGACTAGCGGGTCGGGCCGGACGTACCTACAATGAGCAGTTCTTC. The chain couples TRBV5-1 to TRBJ2-1; 12 nucleotides align to TRBD2. Germline loops: CDR1 SGHRS, CDR2 YFSETQ. This CDR3 comprises 21 residues. J lost 2 bases, V lost 0 bases, and 15 bases had no gene match.

This clonotype was counted between two and nine times. The chain is built from TRBV19 and TRBJ1-2; D not certain. With 7 bases removed from V and 5 bases from J, the gap between germline ends came to 8 bases. The CDR3 loop spans 11 amino acids. Per the germline V gene, CDR1 is LNHDA and CDR2 is SQIVND (reference sequence). The CDR3 nucleotides read TGTGCCAGTACCAACATTTATGGCTACACCTTC. This translates into CASTNIYGYTF.